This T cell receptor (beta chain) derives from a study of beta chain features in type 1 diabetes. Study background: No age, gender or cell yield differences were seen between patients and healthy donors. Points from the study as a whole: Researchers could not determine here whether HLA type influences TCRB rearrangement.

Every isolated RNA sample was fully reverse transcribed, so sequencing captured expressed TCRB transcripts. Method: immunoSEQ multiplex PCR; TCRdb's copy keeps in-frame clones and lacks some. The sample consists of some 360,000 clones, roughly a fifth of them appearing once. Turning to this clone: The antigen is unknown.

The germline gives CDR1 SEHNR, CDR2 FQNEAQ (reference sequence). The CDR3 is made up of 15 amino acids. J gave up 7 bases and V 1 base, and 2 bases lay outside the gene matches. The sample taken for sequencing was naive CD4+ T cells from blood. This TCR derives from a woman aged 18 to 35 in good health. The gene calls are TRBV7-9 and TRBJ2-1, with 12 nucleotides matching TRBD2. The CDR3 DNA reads TGTGCCAGCAGCTTAGGGACTAGCGGGACAAATGAGCAGTTCTTC. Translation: CASSLGTSGTNEQFF.